This is a list of T cell receptor beta chains from one sample in a study of blood T cell repertoires in COVID-19. The assay was immunoSEQ multiplex PCR, and TCRdb's table has in-frame clones only and misses some. In the table there are over 200,000 clones, roughly 80% of which are singletons. Sequenced material: peripheral blood. Receptors originate from a human donor in a cohort sampled during active COVID-19. Both conserved end residues are part of each CDR3. Fields, in order: V gene, J gene, D gene, clone size, CDR3 DNA, CDR3 protein. A D gene is named only where the DNA matches it firmly. Clone size appears in some rows only: once, few, many, or a class for an expanded clone.

>TRBV6-6|TRBJ2-7|.|few
TGTGCCATCACATCCGGGACACCCTACGAGCAGTACTTC
CAITSGTPYEQYF
>TRBV5-1|TRBJ1-2|.|.
TGCGCCAGCAGCTTGTGGAATACAGGCGCTAACTATGGCTACACCTTC
CASSLWNTGANYGYTF
>TRBV9|TRBJ2-7|TRBD1|.
TGTGCCAGCAGCGCACAGGGGGCGAGGGGTTACGAGCAGTACTTC
CASSAQGARGYEQYF
>TRBV10-3|TRBJ1-5|.|once
TGTGCCATCAGTGGGGAGGCAGTTAATCAGCCCCAGCATTTT
CAISGEAVNQPQHF
>TRBV25-1|TRBJ1-2|TRBD1|.
TGTGCCAGCAGTGCCCATACCGGGACAGCGGACGGCTACACCTTC
CASSAHTGTADGYTF
>TRBV7-9|TRBJ2-6|TRBD2|.
TGTGCCAGCACCCTTCGGGGGGACGGGGCCAACGTCCTGACTTTC
CASTLRGDGANVLTF
>TRBV5-5|TRBJ2-7|.|.
TGTGCCAGCAGCTTCAGTCAGGGGCTCTTCTACGAGCAGTACTTC
CASSFSQGLFYEQYF
>TRBV24-1|TRBJ2-1|TRBD2|.
TGTGCCACCAGTGATCCGGGACTAGGGTGGGGCAATGAGCAGTTCTTC
CATSDPGLGWGNEQFF
>TRBV30|TRBJ1-6|.|.
TGTGCCTGGAGGGTCCGGCGGAGTAATTCACCCCTCCACTTT
CAWRVRRSNSPLHF
>TRBV6-2/TRBV6-3|TRBJ2-7|TRBD2|once
TGTGCCAGCAGTTATAGGCTAGCGGGAGTCTACGAGCAGTACTTC
CASSYRLAGVYEQYF
>TRBV6-5|TRBJ2-1|.|.
TGTGCCAGCAGGTCTCACGGGAGCTCGAATGAGCAGTTCTTC
CASRSHGSSNEQFF
>TRBV5-1|TRBJ1-1|.|.
TGCGCCAGCAGCTACCGGGAGAACACTGAAGCTTTCTTT
CASSYRENTEAFF
>TRBV28|TRBJ1-5|TRBD1|.
TGTGCCAGCAGTCCGTCTCGACAGGGGGCTCGTCAGCCCCAGCATTTT
CASSPSRQGARQPQHF
>TRBV21-1|TRBJ2-1|.|.
TGTGCCAGCAAAGGGGCTAGCGACGGGGATGAGCAGTTCTTC
CASKGASDGDEQFF
>TRBV9|TRBJ2-3|.|.
TGTGCCAGCAGCGCAGCGAGCACAGATACGCAGTATTTT
CASSAASTDTQYF
>TRBV6-2/TRBV6-3|TRBJ1-5|TRBD1|.
TGTGCCAGCAGCCGGACCGGGACAGGCTTCCGGACCCAGCATTTT
CASSRTGTGFRTQHF
>TRBV7-7|TRBJ2-3|TRBD2|.
TGTGCCAGCAGCCCAGCGGGAGGGGGCACAGATACGCAGTATTTT
CASSPAGGGTDTQYF
>TRBV5-1|TRBJ2-7|TRBD2|.
TGCGCCAGCAGCGCGACCGGGACTAGCGGGTTAAAGCAGTACTTC
CASSATGTSGLKQYF